These 21 T cell receptor beta chains came from one sample sequenced in a study of T cells in women clearing cervical HPV infection. Produced via immunoSEQ multiplex PCR; TCRdb's table is partial and in-frame only. The clone table shows 20,000 to 25,000 clones, with the ten largest holding roughly a quarter. Sequenced sample: blood buffy coat. Every receptor here comes from a woman between 18 and 70 years old with a cervical HPV16 infection that either progressed to CIN3+ or cleared (not recorded which).

With respect to this clone: The CDR3 end lies 3 residues beyond the end of the read and is filled in from the germline J gene. J is TRBJ1-6 and V is TRBV18; the D gene is possibly TRBD1 (5 bases). Germline V gives CDR1 KGHSH, CDR2 LQKENI. V lost 3 bases and J lost 7, with 13 bases in between. The CDR3 totals 15 residues. The sequenced part of the CDR3 DNA is TGTGCCAGCTCACCCGAGGCGGGGGTGAATTCACCC. Translated, it gives CASSPEAGVNSP. The entire CDR3 is CASSPEAGVNSPLHF.

In the case of this clone: The read terminates 3 residues ahead of where the CDR3 ends, so the germline J gene completes it. This chain connects TRBV10-1 to TRBJ1-1, with unresolved D. Trimming shortened V by 3 bases and J by 1 base, and 15 bases separated the two germline ends. Germline V gives CDR1 WNHNN, CDR2 SYGVQD (reference sequence). The CDR3 runs to 16 residues. This CDR3 reads CASSESTIVKNTEAFF. Partial CDR3 DNA: TGCGCCAGCAGTGAATCGACAATCGTCAAGAACACTGAA.

Worth noting for this clone: The read is 3 residues too short to cover the CDR3 end, so that end is filled in from the germline J gene. This chain links TRBV7-2 with TRBJ2-7; 10 nucleotides line up with TRBD1. There are 15 residues in the CDR3. Germline CDR1 is SGHTA and CDR2 is FQGNSA. The V gene end was trimmed by 3 bases and the J gene end by 2 bases; junction bases not matched to a gene: 4. Partial CDR3 DNA: TGTGCCAGCAGCTTCGTCGGGACAGGGGCCTACGAG. Residues: CASSFVGTGAYE. The CDR3 reads in full as CASSFVGTGAYEQYF.

Remarks on this clone: The read terminates 3 residues before the CDR3 end, so the remaining end is supplied by the germline J gene. The chain joins TRBV10-3 to TRBJ2-1; D is unresolved. Between the trimmed V and J ends, which lost 11 bases and 9 bases, there was a span of 14 bases. The V gene's germline CDR1 is ENHRY and CDR2 SYGVKD. This CDR3 is built from 11 residues. Partial CDR3 DNA: TGTGCCCACAAAGAGTTCCGTGAG. It encodes CAHKEFRE. The CDR3 in its entirety is CAHKEFREQFF.

As to this clone: The read halts 3 residues ahead of the CDR3 end, with the missing end drawn from the germline J gene. J is TRBJ2-5 and V is TRBV7-1, with 10 bases aligning to TRBD1. TRBV7-1 is an open reading frame, and its role is uncertain. J was trimmed by 2 bases and V by 3 bases; bases with no gene match: 24. This CDR3 spans 22 amino acids. Incomplete CDR3 DNA: TGTGCCAGCAGCTCCCCCCTCTCACCTCTTACAAGGACAGGGGGTACGCAAGAGACC. The encoded protein is CASSSPLSPLTRTGGTQET. The whole CDR3 is CASSSPLSPLTRTGGTQETQYF.

On this clone: The DNA ends 3 residues before the CDR3 does, and the rest of the CDR3 is filled in from the germline J gene. The gene calls are TRBV19 and TRBJ1-2; D remains ambiguous. The V end lost 2 bases, the J end lost 5 bases, and 12 bases lay between the germline ends. The CDR3 has 14 residues. The germline V gene encodes CDR1 LNHDA and CDR2 SQIVND (reference sequence). Here the CDR3 reads CASSIITEQYGYTF. CDR3 DNA (partial): TGTGCCAGTAGTATAATAACAGAGCAATATGGC.

To note about this clone: The read halts 3 residues ahead of the CDR3 end, with the missing end drawn from the germline J gene. The gene calls are TRBV5-8 and TRBJ2-5; a weak D match, TRBD1 (5 bases). Trimming removed 0 bases from V and 4 bases from J, with 13 bases in between. The CDR3 runs to 15 residues. Germline V CDR1 and CDR2: SGHTS, YDEGEE. The sequenced CDR3 bases are TGTGCCAGCAGCTTGGAGGCGCAGGGATCAGAGACC. This encodes CASSLEAQGSET. The full CDR3 is CASSLEAQGSETQYF. Full variable domain (rest looked up from reference TRBV5-8 and TRBJ2-5): EAGVTQSPTHLIKTRGQQATLRCSPISGHTSVYWYQQALGLGLQFLLWYDEGEERNRGNFPPRFSGRQFPNYSSELNVNALELEDSALYLCASSLEAQGSETQYFGPGTRLLVL.

Comments on this clone: Read sequence stops 3 residues before the CDR3 end, and the germline J gene provides the missing end. The V call is TRBV7-9, the J call TRBJ1-2; no clear D gene. Germline assignment: CDR1 SEHNR and CDR2 FQNEAQ (reference sequence). The CDR3 extends over 13 amino acids. The CDR3: CASSLGSSYDYTF. CDR3 bases read: TGTGCCAGCAGCTTAGGGTCCTCCTACGAC.

Notes on this clone: The CDR3 end lies 3 residues beyond the end of the read and is filled in from the germline J gene. The rearrangement links TRBV19 to TRBJ2-1, with 8 bases aligning to TRBD2. Germline V gene data show CDR1 as LNHDA and CDR2 as SQIVND (reference sequence). V trimming: 3 bases; J trimming: 0 bases; junction bases outside the gene matches: 4. The CDR3 runs to 16 residues. CDR3 DNA, as far as it was read: TGTGCCAGTAGTATTCGCGGGGGGAACTCCTACAATGAG. Its translation is CASSIRGGNSYNE. The entire CDR3 is CASSIRGGNSYNEQFF.

A note on this clone: The read terminates 3 residues before the CDR3 end, so the remaining end is supplied by the germline J gene. This chain links TRBV5-1 with TRBJ2-1; 7 nucleotides line up with TRBD1. V gave up 0 bases and J gave up 3 bases; unmatched junction bases: 3. CDR3 length: 15 amino acids. The germline V gene has CDR1 SGHRS and CDR2 YFSETQ. The CDR3 protein is CASSLGGTDYNEQFF. Partial CDR3 DNA: TGCGCCAGCAGCTTGGGTGGGACAGACTACAATGAG.

A word on this clone: The read ends 3 residues shy of where the CDR3 ends; the end is completed using the germline J gene. The chain carries TRBV19 and TRBJ1-2; D is unresolved. Germline assignment: CDR1 LNHDA and CDR2 SQIVND (reference sequence). CDR3 length: 15 amino acids. The part of the CDR3 DNA that was read is TGTGCCAGTAGTCCTCGACTAGCGGGGATCCACGAC. Translating it yields CASSPRLAGIHD. From start to end, the CDR3 is CASSPRLAGIHDYTF. Full variable domain (remainder filled in from reference TRBV19 and TRBJ1-2): DGGITQSPKYLFRKEGQNVTLSCEQNLNHDAMYWYRQDPGQGLRLIYYSQIVNDFQKGDIAEGYSVSREKKESFPLTVTSAQKNPTAFYLCASSPRLAGIHDYTFGSGTRLTVV.

To note about this clone: The CDR3 extends 3 residues past the end of the read, so its final part is completed from the germline J gene. This sequence joins TRBV28 and TRBJ2-6; D unclear. CDR1 is MDHEN and CDR2 is SYDVKM in the germline V gene. V was trimmed by 11 bases and J by 0 bases, leaving 5 bases between them. The CDR3 sequence is 12 residues long. The sequenced part of the CDR3 DNA is TGTGCCTCGTACTCTGGGGCCAACGTC. Translation gives CASYSGANV. The entire CDR3 is CASYSGANVLTF.

By frequency, this clone is medium-sized (0.01 to 0.1%). The sequenced fragment ends 3 residues before the CDR3 boundary, so the rest is inferred from the germline J gene. The rearrangement uses TRBV6-1 and TRBJ2-3, with 9 bases fitting TRBD2. V shed 0 bases, J shed 4 bases, and the junction held 11 bases outside the gene matches. CDR1 is MNHNS and CDR2 is SASEGT in the germline V gene. The CDR3 contains 18 residues. CDR3: CASSEALLGTSLSDTQYF. The CDR3 bases that were read are TGTGCCAGCAGTGAAGCGCTTCTGGGGACTAGCTTATCAGATACG.

As regards this clone: The read finishes 3 residues shy of the CDR3 end, and the germline J gene is used to complete it. The chain employs TRBV5-1 and TRBJ2-2, with 11 bases aligning to TRBD1. Trimming removed 1 base from V and 0 bases from J; junction bases left unmatched: 5. Germline assignment: CDR1 SGHRS and CDR2 YFSETQ. The CDR3 contains 18 residues. The CDR3 spells CASSLLVDRGPNTGELFF. Partial CDR3 DNA: TGCGCCAGCAGCTTGTTAGTGGACAGGGGGCCGAACACCGGGGAG.

On this clone itself: Read sequence stops 3 residues before the CDR3 end, and the germline J gene provides the missing end. The V gene is TRBV7-9, the J gene TRBJ2-3, with TRBD1 identical over 7 bases. With 5 bases clipped from V and 4 bases from J, the junction kept 6 bases outside the gene matches. The CDR3 runs 14 residues. Germline CDR1 is SEHNR and CDR2 is FQNEAQ (reference sequence). Incomplete CDR3 DNA: TGTGCCAGCAGCCCTGACAGGGTCGCAGATACG. The encoded protein is CASSPDRVADT. The entire CDR3 protein reads CASSPDRVADTQYF. Looking up the rest from reference TRBV7-9 and TRBJ2-3 gives the full variable domain: DTGVSQNPRHKITKRGQNVTFRCDPISEHNRLYWYRQTLGQGPEFLTYFQNEAQLEKSRLLSDRFSAERPKGSFSTLEIQRTEQGDSAMYLCASSPDRVADTQYFGPGTRLTVL.

Note on this clone: The CDR3 goes on 3 residues after the read ends, and that part is filled in from the germline J gene. The chain links TRBV5-1 to TRBJ2-5, with 15 bases that match TRBD2. Germline V lookup: CDR1 SGHRS, CDR2 YFSETQ. The CDR3 sequence is 17 residues long. The junction had 8 bases not matched to a gene; V was cut back by 4 bases and J by 4 bases. CDR3 sequence reads: CASSTRTSGRARETQYF. The sequenced CDR3 bases are TGCGCCAGCAGCACAAGGACTAGCGGGAGGGCCCGAGAGACC.

The CDR3 DNA, read in part, is TGCGCCAGCAGTGGAAGGGGGGGGGTAGAGACC. Translated, it gives CASSGRGGVET. The whole CDR3 protein is CASSGRGGVETQYF. The V call is TRBV10-2, the J call TRBJ2-5; tentatively, D is TRBD2 (7 bases). The CDR3 is cut off 3 residues early in the read; its end comes from the germline J gene. Germline V gives CDR1 WSHSY, CDR2 SAAADI. The CDR3 length is 14 residues. Trimming removed 4 bases at V and 4 bases at J, with 13 bases between.

Regarding this clone: The CDR3 goes on 3 residues after the read ends, and that part is filled in from the germline J gene. The chain employs TRBV7-8 and TRBJ2-7, with a weak D call TRBD2 (5 bases). Trimming stripped 3 bases from V and 3 bases from J, with 9 bases between. The CDR3 is made up of 13 amino acids. CDR1 SGHVS and CDR2 FQNEAQ come from the germline V gene. The CDR3 here is CASSFSVYYEQYF. The covered CDR3 bases are TGTGCCAGCAGCTTTAGCGTTTACTACGAG.

The CDR3 region is CSARDIQGYEKLFF. Incomplete CDR3 DNA: TGCAGTGCTAGAGATATTCAGGGTTATGAAAAA. The rearrangement uses TRBV20-1 and TRBJ1-4, with a possible D match to TRBD1 (5 bases). The CDR3 end is not reached by the read, which stops 3 residues before it; the germline J gene fills it in. Between the trimmed V and J ends, which lost 0 bases and 6 bases, there was a span of 11 bases. Germline CDR1 DFQATT, CDR2 SNEGSKA (reference sequence). The CDR3 length is 14 residues.

Worth noting for this clone: The CDR3 goes on 3 residues after the read ends, and that part is filled in from the germline J gene. The chain uses TRBV5-1 and TRBJ2-7, with TRBD1 matching over 7 bases. This CDR3 region has 13 residues. The V gene end was trimmed by 6 bases and the J gene end by 5 bases; junction bases not matched to a gene: 8. CDR1 and CDR2 (germline): SGHRS, YFSETQ. CDR3 bases read: TGCGCCAGCACCCTAACAGGGGCCAACGAG. Amino acid sequence: CASTLTGANE. The whole CDR3 protein reads CASTLTGANEQYF.

Notes on this clone: The read ends 3 residues shy of where the CDR3 ends; the end is completed using the germline J gene. V gene TRBV5-5 combines with J gene TRBJ1-1; no firm D call. The V gene lost 1 base and the J gene lost 1 base, with 8 bases spanning the gap. The CDR3 is 14 amino acids. CDR1 and CDR2 from the germline V gene are SGHKS and YYEKEE (reference sequence). The CDR3 is CASSLIPENTEAFF. The DNA read from the CDR3 is TGTGCCAGCAGCTTGATTCCAGAGAACACTGAA.